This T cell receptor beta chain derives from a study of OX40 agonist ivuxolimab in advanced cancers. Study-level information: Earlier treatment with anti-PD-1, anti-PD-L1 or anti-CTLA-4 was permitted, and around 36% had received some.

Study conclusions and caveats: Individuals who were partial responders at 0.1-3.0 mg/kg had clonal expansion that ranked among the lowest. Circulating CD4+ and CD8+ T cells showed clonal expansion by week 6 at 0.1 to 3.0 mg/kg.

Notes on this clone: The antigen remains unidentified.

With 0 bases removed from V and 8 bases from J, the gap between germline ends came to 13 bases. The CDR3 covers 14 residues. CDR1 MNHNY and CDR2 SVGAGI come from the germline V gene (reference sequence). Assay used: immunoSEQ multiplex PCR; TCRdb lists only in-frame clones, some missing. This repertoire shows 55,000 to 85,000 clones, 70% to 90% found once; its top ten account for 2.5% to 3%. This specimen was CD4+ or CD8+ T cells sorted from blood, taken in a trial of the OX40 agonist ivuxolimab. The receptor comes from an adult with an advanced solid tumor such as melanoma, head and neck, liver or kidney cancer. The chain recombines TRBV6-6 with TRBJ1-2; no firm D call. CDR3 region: CASSYSTDLGGYTF. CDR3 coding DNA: TGTGCCAGCAGTTACTCGACCGACCTCGGGGGCTACACCTTC.